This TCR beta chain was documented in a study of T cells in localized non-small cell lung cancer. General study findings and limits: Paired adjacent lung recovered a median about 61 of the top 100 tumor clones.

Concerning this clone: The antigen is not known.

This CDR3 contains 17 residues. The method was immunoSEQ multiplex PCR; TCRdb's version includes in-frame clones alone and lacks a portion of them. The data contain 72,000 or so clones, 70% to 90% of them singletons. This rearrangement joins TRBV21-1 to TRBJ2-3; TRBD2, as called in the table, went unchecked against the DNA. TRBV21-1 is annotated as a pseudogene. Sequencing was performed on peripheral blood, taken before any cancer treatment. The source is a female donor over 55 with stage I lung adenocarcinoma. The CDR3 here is CASSKDASAGGADTQYF. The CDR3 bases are TGTGCCAGCAGCAAAGATGCGTCAGCGGGGGGGGCCGATACGCAGTATTTT.